This TCR beta chain stems from a study of spatial heterogeneity in lung cancer. Study overall: Alpha-chain sequences were consistently detected in smaller numbers than beta-chain sequences.

Time point denoted: sample taken at primary tumor resection. The donors, around 71 patients with untreated early-stage non-small cell lung cancer, provided the samples. Sequencing of whole RNA from tumor, nontumor lung or frozen PBMC involved no sorting. TCRdb ran MiXCR on the 5' RACE reads and lists one entry per CDR3 protein. Among 11,000 or so distinct CDR3 sequences listed, 3% to 4.5% were seen once. This clonotype was observed many times. The CDR3 extends over 18 amino acids. The germline CDR1 and CDR2 sequences are SGHDN and FVKESK. V shed 4 bases, J shed 3 bases, and the junction held 16 bases outside the gene matches.

The input for sequencing was PBMCs, taken at surgery. This TCR derives from a female donor with early-stage non-small cell lung cancer. The V and J genes are TRBV14 and TRBJ1-2; 8 nucleotides align to TRBD1. This CDR3 is CASSPISFGTGPDYGYTF. The CDR3 nucleotides read TGTGCCAGCAGCCCGATATCCTTCGGGACAGGTCCGGACTATGGCTACACCTTC. Variable domain in full (rest from reference TRBV14 and TRBJ1-2): EAGVTQFPSHSVIEKGQTVTLRCDPISGHDNLYWYRRVMGKEIKFLLHFVKESKQDESGMPNNRFLAERTGGTYSTLKVQPAELEDSGVYFCASSPISFGTGPDYGYTFGSGTRLTVV.